A few counts support the clone carrying this TCR beta chain. This entry belongs to a study of response to subunit inactivated influenza vaccine. This CDR3 is 16 amino acids long. The V and J ends lost 4 bases and 2 bases respectively, with 13 bases between them. From germline, CDR1 is SGHKS and CDR2 YYEKEE (reference sequence). TCRdb itself ran the RT-PCR reads through MiXCR, one entry per CDR3 protein. The sample holds roughly 170,000 distinct CDR3 sequences; around 9% are singletons and the top ten take about 11%. This TCR came from a middle-aged man who received an inactivated influenza vaccine. The chain carries TRBV5-5 and TRBJ1-6, with a possible D match to TRBD1 (5 bases). Source: non-naive T cells sorted from PBMCs, taken on the day of vaccination. Here the CDR3 reads CASSPGGATYNSPLHF. For the CDR3, the DNA is TGTGCCAGCAGCCCGGGTGGGGCAACCTATAATTCACCCCTCCACTTT.